This passage covers 12 T cell receptor beta chains from one sample sequenced in a study of patients and donors after allogeneic stem cell transplantation. Via MiXCR, TCRdb re-called the RT-PCR reads, giving one row per CDR3 protein. The repertoire holds roughly 960,000 distinct CDR3 sequences, roughly 18% seen once, with 6% in the top ten. The material sequenced was blood, either unsorted or a sorted T cell fraction (not recorded which). The receptors come from a human donor who was either an allogeneic HSCT recipient or a stem cell or donor lymphocyte infusion donor (not recorded which). It is not recorded whose cells these are; they may come from a transplant donor.

The chain uses TRBV19 and TRBJ1-5; TRBD1 matches 7 bases. V lost 4 bases and J lost 7; bases outside the gene matches: 7. The CDR3 length is 14 residues. Looked up from germline, CDR1 is LNHDA and CDR2 is SQIVND (reference sequence). CDR3 region: CASSTTGFGQPQHF. The DNA for the CDR3 is TGTGCCAGTAGTACGACAGGGTTCGGACAGCCCCAGCATTTT.

The chain combines TRBV30 with TRBJ1-5, with TRBD1 as a possible D gene (5 bases). This CDR3 is built from 17 residues. Germline loops: CDR1 GTSNPN, CDR2 SVGIG (reference sequence). The germline V and J ends were trimmed by 1 base and 1 base, with 17 bases remaining between them. As DNA, the CDR3 is TGTGCCTGGAGTGCTGCCCGGGACTTTAAGAGCAATCAGCCCCAGCATTTT. Protein sequence: CAWSAARDFKSNQPQHF.

CDR3 coding DNA: TGTGCCAGCAGAAGGGACAGGGGATGGGACACTGAAGCTTTCTTT. Protein product: CASRRDRGWDTEAFF. The chain is built from TRBV5-8 and TRBJ1-1; 10 bases fit TRBD1. With V trimmed by 5 bases and J by 3 bases, 7 bases remained unmatched. Germline CDR1 and CDR2: SGHTS and YDEGEE. The CDR3 runs 15 residues. The full variable domain, its missing parts supplied by reference TRBV5-8 and TRBJ1-1, is EAGVTQSPTHLIKTRGQQATLRCSPISGHTSVYWYQQALGLGLQFLLWYDEGEERNRGNFPPRFSGRQFPNYSSELNVNALELEDSALYLCASRRDRGWDTEAFFGQGTRLTVV.

This clonotype was observed a few times. This chain joins TRBV7-3 and TRBJ2-3; D may be TRBD1 (5 bases). The CDR3 spans 15 residues. Per germline, CDR1 SGHTA and CDR2 FQGTGA. Trimming removed 1 base at V and 0 bases at J, with 8 bases between. The CDR3, as DNA: TGTGCCAGCAGCTTAATCAGGGTTAGCACAGATACGCAGTATTTT. This encodes CASSLIRVSTDTQYF.

This clonotype was observed a few times. The CDR3 coding sequence is TGTGCCAGCAGTTACGTGGGGTCACGCACAGATACGCAGTATTTT. It codes for CASSYVGSRTDTQYF. This chain joins TRBV6-5 and TRBJ2-3; D not certain. The length of the CDR3 is 15 residues. Germline lookup yields CDR1 MNHEY and CDR2 SVGAGI. V was cut by 2 bases and J by 1 base, with 10 bases left in between.

The rearrangement uses TRBV20-1 and TRBJ2-5, with a tentative D call TRBD1 (5 bases). Germline lookup yields CDR1 DFQATT and CDR2 SNEGSKA (reference sequence). The CDR3 has 13 residues. V dropped 3 bases and J dropped 3 bases, with 11 bases sitting between them. The CDR3 region is CSASRTNEETQYF. DNA of the CDR3: TGCAGTGCTAGTCGGACAAACGAAGAGACCCAGTACTTC.

The chain uses TRBV4-2 and TRBJ1-3; 7 bases agree with TRBD1. Per the germline V gene, CDR1 is LGHNA and CDR2 is YNFKEQ. V was pared by 0 bases and J by 4 bases, with 3 bases of the junction left unmatched. The CDR3 runs to 15 residues. The CDR3 sequence is CASSQDGQEGNTIYF. The CDR3 coding sequence is TGTGCCAGCAGCCAAGACGGACAGGAGGGAAACACCATATATTTT.

V is TRBV29-1 and J is TRBJ2-3; 7 bases are a match to TRBD1. The CDR3 totals 15 residues. The germline CDR1 and CDR2 sequences are SQVTM and ANQGSEA. Losses at the gene ends were 2 bases for V and 0 bases for J; bases not matched to a gene: 5. In DNA form, the CDR3 reads TGCAGCGTTGAAAAAACAGGGGCGAGCACAGATACGCAGTATTTT. Its translation: CSVEKTGASTDTQYF.

The gene calls are TRBV7-9 and TRBJ2-3; TRBD2 matches at 7 bases. The length of the CDR3 is 14 residues. Per germline, CDR1 SEHNR and CDR2 FQNEAQ (reference sequence). Trimming removed 5 bases from V and 2 bases from J; junction bases left unmatched: 4. CDR3 sequence (DNA): TGTGCCAGCAGCCTTGGGACTATCACAGATACGCAGTATTTT. Its protein is CASSLGTITDTQYF.

The table lists this clonotype with a few counts. The gene calls are TRBV15 and TRBJ2-1; 15 nucleotides match TRBD2. The CDR3 loop spans 20 amino acids. V lost 5 bases, J lost 1 base, and 12 bases stayed unmatched. Germline V gene data show CDR1 as LNHNV and CDR2 as YYDKDF (reference sequence). The CDR3 loop reads CATSGGPGLAGGRSYNEQFF. CDR3 DNA sequence: TGTGCCACCAGCGGAGGACCGGGACTAGCGGGGGGAAGGTCCTACAATGAGCAGTTCTTC.

The chain employs TRBV7-6 and TRBJ2-7; D may match TRBD1 or TRBD2 (6 bases each). This CDR3 has 14 amino acids. The germline V and J ends were trimmed by 1 base and 3 bases, with 10 bases remaining between them. The germline CDR1 and CDR2 sequences are SGHVS and FNYEAQ. CDR3 sequence reads: CASSLDGGHYEQYF. The CDR3 nucleotides are TGTGCCAGCAGCTTAGATGGGGGGCACTACGAGCAGTACTTC.

The chain joins TRBV6-2 or TRBV6-3 to TRBJ2-1, with TRBD2 identical over 14 bases. The junction had 7 bases not matched to a gene; V was cut back by 4 bases and J by 5 bases. The CDR3 length is 17 residues. Per the germline V gene, CDR1 is MNHEY and CDR2 is SVGEGT. This chain's CDR3 is CASSWAGLAGEDNEQFF. The CDR3 region has the DNA TGTGCCAGCAGTTGGGCGGGACTAGCGGGAGAAGACAATGAGCAGTTCTTC.